The T cell receptor (beta chain) under discussion was sequenced for a study of T cells in tumors after PD-1 blockade. Findings and limits, study-wide: Some novel exhausted tumor clones appeared in pre-treatment blood, suggesting peripheral recruitment.

Comment on this clone: What it binds is unknown.

Clones were read by immunoSEQ multiplex PCR, and TCRdb kept only the in-frame ones, dropping some. Here the sample spans around 35,000 clones, 73% being singletons. The CDR3 is 16 amino acids. The germline V gene has CDR1 MDHEN and CDR2 SYDVKM. Between the trimmed V and J ends, which lost 3 bases and 0 bases, there was a span of 11 bases. The source was PBMCs, collected after anti-PD-1 treatment. The chain employs TRBV28 and TRBJ2-2; perhaps TRBD1 as D (6 bases). This receptor was taken from a human donor with basal cell carcinoma. CDR3 protein: CASSFTGPPNTGELFF. CDR3 DNA sequence: TGTGCCAGCAGTTTCACAGGGCCCCCGAACACCGGGGAGCTGTTTTTT.